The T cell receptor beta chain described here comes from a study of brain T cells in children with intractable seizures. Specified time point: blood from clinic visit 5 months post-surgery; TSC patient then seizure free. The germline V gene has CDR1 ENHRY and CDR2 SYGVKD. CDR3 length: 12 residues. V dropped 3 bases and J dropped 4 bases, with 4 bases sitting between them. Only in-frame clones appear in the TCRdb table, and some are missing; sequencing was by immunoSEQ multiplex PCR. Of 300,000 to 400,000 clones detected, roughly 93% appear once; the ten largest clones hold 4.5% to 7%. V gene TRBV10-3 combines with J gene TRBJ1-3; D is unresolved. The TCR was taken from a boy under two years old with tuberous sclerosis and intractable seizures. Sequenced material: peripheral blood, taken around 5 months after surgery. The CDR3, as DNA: TGTGCCATCAGTGAACAGGGAAACACCATATATTTT. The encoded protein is CAISEQGNTIYF.